This passage covers 10 T cell receptor beta chains from one sample sequenced in a study of regulatory T cells in long-lasting Graves disease (dated by TCRdb to 2020 to 2022). Libraries were built with multiplex PCR. The run used an Illumina HiSeq 4000. CDR3 regions were amplified by Arm-PCR with iRepertoire HTBI primers to construct TCR beta libraries. Starting from the raw public reads, TCRdb applied fastp trimming at Q25, assembled clones with MiXCR and retained in-frame beta chains. Records with the same CDR3 protein are collapsed into one entry carrying the most frequent genes and DNA. The sample table records roughly 500,000 distinct CDR3 sequences; about 20% of these occur just once. The top ten clones comprise under 9% of the sample. Taken with the paper, the label for time point translates to: persistent/refractory GD, antithyroid drugs over 5 years with positive TRAb. RNA was extracted from PBMCs in TRIzol for both TCR sequencing and RNA sequencing.

Sequences were derived from peripheral blood mononuclear cells (PBMCs), sampled when the disease was refractory, from a patient treated with antithyroid drugs. The receptors derive from a female donor with Graves disease.

At least ten counts were recorded for this clonotype. This chain's CDR3 is CASSYSIFKGASLLDGYTF. CDR3 DNA sequence: TGTGCCAGCAGTTACTCGATATTTAAGGGGGCGTCCCTATTGGATGGCTACACCTTC. The V gene is TRBV6-2 or TRBV6-3, the J gene TRBJ1-2; 7 bases fit TRBD1. V was pared by 0 bases and J by 6 bases, with 19 bases of the junction left unmatched. This CDR3 has 19 amino acids. CDR1 and CDR2 from the germline V gene are MNHEY and SVGEGT.

This chain joins TRBV5-1 and TRBJ2-1; TRBD2 agrees at 9 bases. CDR1 is SGHRS, CDR2 YFSETQ, per germline. J gave up 4 bases and V 4 bases, and 6 bases lay outside the gene matches. The CDR3 has 15 residues. The CDR3 coding sequence is TGCGCCAGCAGCCTGACTAGCGGAGCTTACAATGAGCAGTTCTTC. Its translation is CASSLTSGAYNEQFF.

This clonotype appeared once. The V gene is TRBV24-1, the J gene TRBJ1-1; the match to TRBD1 covers 7 bases. With V trimmed by 4 bases and J by 0 bases, 7 bases remained unmatched. The CDR3 totals 16 residues. Germline values: CDR1 KGHDR, CDR2 SFDVKD. The CDR3 loop is CATSEGGAEMNTEAFF. As DNA, the CDR3 is TGTGCCACCAGTGAAGGGGGCGCGGAAATGAACACTGAAGCTTTCTTT.

The chain couples TRBV20-1 to TRBJ1-4, with D possibly matching TRBD1 (6 bases). V shed 3 bases and J shed 0 bases, with 11 bases lying between them. The germline V gene has CDR1 DFQATT and CDR2 SNEGSKA (reference sequence). The CDR3 is 15 amino acids. The CDR3 protein is CSASEGVATNEKLFF. CDR3 in DNA: TGCAGTGCTAGTGAGGGGGTTGCAACTAATGAAAAACTGTTTTTT.

Worth noting for this clonotype: A much larger clone lies a single base off, so this may be a read error. The rearrangement uses TRBV6-5 and TRBJ2-2, with D possibly TRBD2 on 6 matching bases. This CDR3 has 13 residues. The V gene's germline CDR1 is MNHEY and CDR2 SVGAGI. The CDR3 nucleotides read TGTGCCAGCAGTTACTCGTCCCCCGGGGGGCTGTTTTTT. Amino acid sequence: CASSYSSPGGLFF.

About this clonotype itself: Possible read error: a much larger clone is one base away. The CDR3 coding sequence is TGTGCCAGCAGAAACAGGGAAAACTATGGCCACACCTTC. It is translated as CASRNRENYGHTF. The chain combines TRBV28 with TRBJ1-2; possibly TRBD1 for D (6 bases). CDR3 length: 13 residues. Germline V CDR1 and CDR2: MDHEN, SYDVKM.

The V gene is TRBV3-1, the J gene TRBJ2-1; unclear D gene. The V and J ends lost 1 base and 4 bases respectively, with 2 bases between them. Per germline, CDR1 LGHDT and CDR2 YNNKEL (reference sequence). This CDR3 spans 12 amino acids. The CDR3: CASSQGYNEQFF. The DNA for the CDR3 is TGTGCCAGCAGCCAAGGTTACAATGAGCAGTTCTTC.

Ten or more counts support this clonotype. V and J are TRBV6-5 and TRBJ2-7; TRBD1 might be the D (6 bases). V shed 2 bases and J shed 2 bases, with 10 bases lying between them. Germline V lookup: CDR1 MNHEY, CDR2 SVGAGI. The CDR3 totals 14 residues. The CDR3 loop is CASSYGGGPYEQYF. CDR3 bases: TGTGCCAGCAGTTACGGGGGCGGACCCTACGAGCAGTACTTC.

This clonotype was observed a few times. J is TRBJ1-3 and V is TRBV20-1; 7 nucleotides agree with TRBD1. This CDR3 has 13 residues. J gave up 2 bases and V 7 bases, and 5 bases lay outside the gene matches. Germline CDR1 is DFQATT and CDR2 is SNEGSKA (reference sequence). This CDR3 is CSVEGAAGNTIYF. CDR3 DNA: TGCAGTGTCGAGGGGGCAGCTGGAAACACCATATATTTT.

This clonotype was detected ten times or more. The chain has TRBV6-1 and TRBJ1-1; no firm D call. V lost 6 bases and J lost 5, with 16 bases in between. The germline V gene encodes CDR1 MNHNS and CDR2 SASEGT. The CDR3 is made up of 14 amino acids. The chain's CDR3 is CASRQIEESTEAFF. The CDR3 nucleotides read TGTGCCAGCAGACAGATTGAGGAATCGACTGAAGCTTTCTTT.